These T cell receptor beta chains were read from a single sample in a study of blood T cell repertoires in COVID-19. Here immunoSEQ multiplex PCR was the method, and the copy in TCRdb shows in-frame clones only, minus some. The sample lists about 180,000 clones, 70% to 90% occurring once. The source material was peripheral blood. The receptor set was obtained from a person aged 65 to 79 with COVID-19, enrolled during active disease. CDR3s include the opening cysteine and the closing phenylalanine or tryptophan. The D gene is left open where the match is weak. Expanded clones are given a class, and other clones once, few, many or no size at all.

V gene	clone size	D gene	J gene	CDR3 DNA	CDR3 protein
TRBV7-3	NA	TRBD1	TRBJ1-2	TGTGCCAGCTCCTCGGGAGGGGGACAGGGCGAAGGCTACACCTTC	CASSSGGGQGEGYTF
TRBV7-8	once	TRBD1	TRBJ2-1	TGTGCCAGCAGCCGGACAGGGGGCAATGAGCAGTTCTTC	CASSRTGGNEQFF
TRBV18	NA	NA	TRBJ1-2	TGTGCCAGCTCCCCCTCGGAGGCCTCGGGCTATGGCTACACCTTC	CASSPSEASGYGYTF
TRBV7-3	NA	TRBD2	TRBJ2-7	TGTGCCAGCAGCCCCTCTAGCGGGAGGGCCACCGAGCAGTACTTC	CASSPSSGRATEQYF
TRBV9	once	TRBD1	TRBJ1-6	TGTGCCAGCAGTGTTAGACAGGGGGGTGGATCACCCCTCCACTTT	CASSVRQGGGSPLHF
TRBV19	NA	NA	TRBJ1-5	TGTGCCAGCGGGATACAGGGAAGCAATCAGCCCCAGCATTTT	CASGIQGSNQPQHF
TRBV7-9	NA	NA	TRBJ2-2	TGTGCCAGCAGCCTACGACGGGATGCCGGGGAGCTGTTTTTT	CASSLRRDAGELFF
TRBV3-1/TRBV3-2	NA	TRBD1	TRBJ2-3	TGTGCCAGCAGCCACGCCCTCAGTGGGACAGGGGAACCCAGCACAGATACGCAGTATTTT	CASSHALSGTGEPSTDTQYF
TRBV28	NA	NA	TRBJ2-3	TGTGCCAGCAGAGGGACATTGCCAGATACGCAGTATTTT	CASRGTLPDTQYF
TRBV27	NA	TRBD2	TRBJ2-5	TGTGCCAGCAGTTTGGAAATCCCGGCGGGAGGAGGTAAAGAGACCCAGTACTTC	CASSLEIPAGGGKETQYF
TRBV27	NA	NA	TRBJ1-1	TGTGCCAGCAGTTTATCAGGGGTGGGCACTGAAGCTTTCTTT	CASSLSGVGTEAFF
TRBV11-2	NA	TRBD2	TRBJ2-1	TGTGCCAGCAGCCCGGGGGGTCGAGGGATCGATGAGCAGTTCTTC	CASSPGGRGIDEQFF
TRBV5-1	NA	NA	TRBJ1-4	TGCGCCAGCAGCTTGGGGGACAAAGTCCTTAATGAAAAACTGTTTTTT	CASSLGDKVLNEKLFF
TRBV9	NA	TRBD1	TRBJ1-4	TGTGCCAGCAGCGCCCGGACAGGGGGCCCTGAAAAACTGTTTTTT	CASSARTGGPEKLFF
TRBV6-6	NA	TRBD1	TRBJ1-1	TGTGCCAGCAGTTACTCGATGACAGGGATGAACACTGAAGCTTTCTTT	CASSYSMTGMNTEAFF
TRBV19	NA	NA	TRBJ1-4	TGTGCCAGTAGTATCAACAGGGCTAATGAAAAACTGTTTTTT	CASSINRANEKLFF
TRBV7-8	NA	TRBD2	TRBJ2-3	TGTGCCAGCAGCCCGGGACTAGCCCGTATCCTCACAGATACGCAGTATTTT	CASSPGLARILTDTQYF
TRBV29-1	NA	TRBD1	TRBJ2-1	TGCAGCGCCCGACAGGGCGGAGGTGGTGAGCAGTTCTTC	CSARQGGGGEQFF
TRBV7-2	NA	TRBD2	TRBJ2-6	TGTGCCAGCAGCCCCGGGGGGGTGGTCTCTGGGGCCAACGTCCTGACTTTC	CASSPGGVVSGANVLTF
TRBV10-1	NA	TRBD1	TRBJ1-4	TGCGCCAGCAGTGAGCCGACCGGGACAGGGGATGAAAAACTGTTTTTT	CASSEPTGTGDEKLFF
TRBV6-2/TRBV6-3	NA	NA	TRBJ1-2	TGTGCCAGCAGTTTCGGGGAATGGGAATTCTACACCTTC	CASSFGEWEFYTF
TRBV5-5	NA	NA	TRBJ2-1	TGTGCCAGCAGCTCCGGGACAAGGGACAATGAGCAGTTCTTC	CASSSGTRDNEQFF
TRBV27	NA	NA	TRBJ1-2	TGTGCCAGCAGTTTCGTTGGGGGCGTGAACTATGGCTACACCTTC	CASSFVGGVNYGYTF
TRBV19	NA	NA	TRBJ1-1	TGTGCCAGTAGTATAGATCTAGCTAACACTGAAGCTTTCTTT	CASSIDLANTEAFF
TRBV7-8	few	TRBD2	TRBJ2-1	TGTGCCAGCAGCCCTTTTGCGGGGGGAGACGGTGAGCAGTTCTTC	CASSPFAGGDGEQFF
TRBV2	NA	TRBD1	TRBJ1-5	TGTGCCAGCAGTGTGACAGGGAGCTCAAATCAGCCCCAGCATTTT	CASSVTGSSNQPQHF
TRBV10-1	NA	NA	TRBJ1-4	TGCGCCAGCAGCAGCGACTCCCGCGGCGTCAAGGAAAAACTGTTTTTT	CASSSDSRGVKEKLFF
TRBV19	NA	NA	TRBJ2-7	TGTGCCAGTAGTATATCCTTCAGCCGGACTTCCTACGAGCAGTACTTC	CASSISFSRTSYEQYF
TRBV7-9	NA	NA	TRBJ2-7	TGTGCCAGCAGCGCAGATGCCTACGAGCAGTACTTC	CASSADAYEQYF
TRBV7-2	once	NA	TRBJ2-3	TGTGCCAGCAGTTTTAGCGGAACTAGCACAGATACGCAGTATTTT	CASSFSGTSTDTQYF
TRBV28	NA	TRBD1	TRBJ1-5	TGTGCCAGCAAGTCAGGGCAGGGGGGCAATCAGCCCCAGCATTTT	CASKSGQGGNQPQHF
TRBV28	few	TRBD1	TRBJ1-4	TGTGCCAGCAGTTCTCCCGGGACAGGGTATGAAAAACTGTTTTTT	CASSSPGTGYEKLFF
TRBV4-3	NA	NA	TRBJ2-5	TGCGCCAGCAGCCAGGGCCCCGGACTCCGAGAGACCCAGTACTTC	CASSQGPGLRETQYF
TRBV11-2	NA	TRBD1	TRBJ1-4	TGTGCCAGCAGCGCCACAGGGGTATCTAATGAAAAACTGTTTTTT	CASSATGVSNEKLFF
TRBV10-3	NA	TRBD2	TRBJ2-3	TGTGCCATCAGTGGACGTGGGACTAGCGGGGGGAACACAGATACGCAGTATTTT	CAISGRGTSGGNTDTQYF
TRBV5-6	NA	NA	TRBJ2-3	TGTGCCAGCGCCAGGCCCGGGATAAACAGGGCCGGCACAGATACGCAGTATTTT	CASARPGINRAGTDTQYF
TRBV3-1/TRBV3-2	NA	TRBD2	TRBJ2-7	TGTGCCAGCAGCCAAGATGCAGGACTAGTCTACGAGCAGTACTTC	CASSQDAGLVYEQYF
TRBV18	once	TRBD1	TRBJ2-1	TGTGCCAGCTCACGATCCACAACTGGACAGGGGAACAATGAGCAGTTCTTC	CASSRSTTGQGNNEQFF
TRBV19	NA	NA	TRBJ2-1	TGTGCCAGTAGCTATATCCCGAGGACAGTTAGCTCCTACAATGAGCAGTTCTTC	CASSYIPRTVSSYNEQFF
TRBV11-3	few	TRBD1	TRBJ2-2	TGTGCCAGCAGCCCACGTCCCGGGACAGGGACCGCGAACACCGGGGAGCTGTTTTTT	CASSPRPGTGTANTGELFF
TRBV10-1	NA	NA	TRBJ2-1	TGCGCCAGCAGCGAACAGGGTGACGCGAACAATGAGCAGTTCTTC	CASSEQGDANNEQFF
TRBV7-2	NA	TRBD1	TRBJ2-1	TGTGCCAGCAGCACCCCGACCATGGACAGGGAGCAGTTCTTC	CASSTPTMDREQFF
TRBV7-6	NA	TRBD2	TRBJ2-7	TGTGCCAGCAGCTTATCCCCGGGACTAGGTAACGAGCAGTACTTC	CASSLSPGLGNEQYF
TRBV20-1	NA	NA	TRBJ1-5	TGCAGTGCTCAGATCGTTTTCCAGCATTTT	CSAQIVFQHF
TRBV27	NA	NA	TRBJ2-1	TGTGCCAGCAGTTTAAGTATTTCGGGGTTTCGGGCGAATGAGCAGTTCTTC	CASSLSISGFRANEQFF
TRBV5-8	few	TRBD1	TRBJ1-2	TGTGCCAGCAGCCGAGACGACAGGGACCACACCTTC	CASSRDDRDHTF
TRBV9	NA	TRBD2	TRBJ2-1	TGTGCCAGCAGCCAACTAGCGGGAACCTACAATGAGCAGTTCTTC	CASSQLAGTYNEQFF
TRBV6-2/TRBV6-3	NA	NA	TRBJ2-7	TGTGCCAGCAGTTACTCCACCAGAAACTCCTACGAGCAGTACTTC	CASSYSTRNSYEQYF
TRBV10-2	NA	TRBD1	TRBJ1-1	TGCGCCAGCAGTCGGGACAGGGGGAACACTGAAGCTTTCTTT	CASSRDRGNTEAFF
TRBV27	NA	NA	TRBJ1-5	TGTGCCAGCAGTTTTCAGGGAAGAAGCCAGCCCCAGCATTTT	CASSFQGRSQPQHF
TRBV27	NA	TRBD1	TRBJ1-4	TGTGCCAGCAGTTTAAGGGCCCCCGGGGGCTTACAGGGGTCGACTAATGAAAAACTGTTTTTT	CASSLRAPGGLQGSTNEKLFF
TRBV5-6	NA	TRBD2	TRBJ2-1	TGTGCCAGCAGCTTGGTCAGCGGGAGATTAAATTTTAATGAGCAGTTCTTC	CASSLVSGRLNFNEQFF
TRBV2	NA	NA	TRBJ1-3	TGTGCCAGCCTTCAGGGTACTGGAAACACCATATATTTT	CASLQGTGNTIYF
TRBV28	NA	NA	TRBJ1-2	TGTGCCAGCAGTTGGAGCAACTATGGCTACACCTTC	CASSWSNYGYTF
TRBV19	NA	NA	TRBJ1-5	TGTGCCAGTAGTGTCAGGACAGTTGATAGCAATCAGCCCCAGCATTTT	CASSVRTVDSNQPQHF
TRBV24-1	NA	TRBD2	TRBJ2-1	TGTGCCACCAGTGATTGGAACGGGGGAGGGGAGCAGTTCTTC	CATSDWNGGGEQFF
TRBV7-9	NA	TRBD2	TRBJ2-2	TGTGCCAGCAGCACTTCGGGACTAGAAGCGGTCGGGGAGCTGTTTTTT	CASSTSGLEAVGELFF
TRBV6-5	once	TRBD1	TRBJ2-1	TGTGCCAGCAGTCGAACAGGGGGCGCCTACAATGAGCAGTTCTTC	CASSRTGGAYNEQFF